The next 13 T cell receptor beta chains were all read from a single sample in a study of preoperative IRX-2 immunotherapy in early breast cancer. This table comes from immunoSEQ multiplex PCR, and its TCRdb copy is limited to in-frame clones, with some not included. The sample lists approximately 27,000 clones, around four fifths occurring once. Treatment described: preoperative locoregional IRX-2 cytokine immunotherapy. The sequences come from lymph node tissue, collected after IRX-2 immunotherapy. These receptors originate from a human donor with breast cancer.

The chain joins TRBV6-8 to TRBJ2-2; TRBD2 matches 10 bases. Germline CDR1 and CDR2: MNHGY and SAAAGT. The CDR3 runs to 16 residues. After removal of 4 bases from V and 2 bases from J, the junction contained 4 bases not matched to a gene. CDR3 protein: CASSFTSGANTGELFF. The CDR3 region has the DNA TGTGCCAGCAGTTTCACTAGCGGGGCTAACACCGGGGAGCTGTTTTTT.

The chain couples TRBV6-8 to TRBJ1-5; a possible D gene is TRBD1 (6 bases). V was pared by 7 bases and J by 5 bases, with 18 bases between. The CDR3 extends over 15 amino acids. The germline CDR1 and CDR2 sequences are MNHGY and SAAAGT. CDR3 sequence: CASKTRQAHDQPQHF. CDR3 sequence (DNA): TGTGCCAGCAAGACTAGACAGGCGCACGATCAGCCCCAGCATTTT.

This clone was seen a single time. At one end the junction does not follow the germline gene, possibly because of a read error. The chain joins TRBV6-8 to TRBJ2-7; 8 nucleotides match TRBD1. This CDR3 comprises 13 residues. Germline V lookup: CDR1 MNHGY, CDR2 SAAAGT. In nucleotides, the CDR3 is TGTGCCATCAGTGGGAGACAGGGGTACGAGCAGTACTTC. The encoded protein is CAISGRQGYEQYF.

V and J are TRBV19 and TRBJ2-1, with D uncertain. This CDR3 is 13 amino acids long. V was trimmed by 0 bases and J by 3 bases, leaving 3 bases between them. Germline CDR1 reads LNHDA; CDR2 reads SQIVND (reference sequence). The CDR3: CASSIDLYNEQFF. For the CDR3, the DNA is TGTGCCAGTAGTATAGATCTCTACAATGAGCAGTTCTTC.

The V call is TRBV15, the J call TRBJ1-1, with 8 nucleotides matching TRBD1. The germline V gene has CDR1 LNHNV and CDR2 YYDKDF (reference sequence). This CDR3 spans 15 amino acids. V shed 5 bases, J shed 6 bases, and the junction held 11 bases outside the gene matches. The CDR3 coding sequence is TGTGCCACCAGCGCGCGACAGGGGCGGAGGGCTGAAGCTTTCTTT. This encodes CATSARQGRRAEAFF.

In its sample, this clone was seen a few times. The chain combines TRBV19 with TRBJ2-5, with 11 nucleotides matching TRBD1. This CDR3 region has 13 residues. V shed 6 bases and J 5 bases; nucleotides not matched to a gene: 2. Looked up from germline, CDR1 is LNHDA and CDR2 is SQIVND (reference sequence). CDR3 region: CASSRDRGETQYF. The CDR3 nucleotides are TGTGCCAGTAGCCGGGACAGGGGGGAGACCCAGTACTTC.

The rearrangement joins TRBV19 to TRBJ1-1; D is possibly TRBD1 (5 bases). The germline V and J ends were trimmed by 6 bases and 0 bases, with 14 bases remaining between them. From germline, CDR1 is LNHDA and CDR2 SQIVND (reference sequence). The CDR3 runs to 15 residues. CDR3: CASRNQGVMNTEAFF. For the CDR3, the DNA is TGTGCCAGTAGAAATCAAGGGGTCATGAACACTGAAGCTTTCTTT.

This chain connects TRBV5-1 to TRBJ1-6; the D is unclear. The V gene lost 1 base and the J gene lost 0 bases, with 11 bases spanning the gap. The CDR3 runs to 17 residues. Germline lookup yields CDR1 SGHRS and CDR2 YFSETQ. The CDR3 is CASSLTADSSYNSPLHF. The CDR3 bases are TGCGCCAGCAGCTTGACCGCAGATAGCTCCTATAATTCACCCCTCCACTTT.

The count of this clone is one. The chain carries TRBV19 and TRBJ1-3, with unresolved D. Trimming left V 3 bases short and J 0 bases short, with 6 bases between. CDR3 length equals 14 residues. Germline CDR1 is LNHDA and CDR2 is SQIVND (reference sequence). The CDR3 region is CASSIRLSGNTIYF. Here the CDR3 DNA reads TGTGCCAGTAGTATCCGGCTCTCTGGAAACACCATATATTTT.

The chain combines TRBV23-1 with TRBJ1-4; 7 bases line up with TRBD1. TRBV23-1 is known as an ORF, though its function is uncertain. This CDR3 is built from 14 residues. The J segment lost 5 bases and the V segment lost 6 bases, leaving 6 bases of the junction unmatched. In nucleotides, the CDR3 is TGCGCCAGCAGCCGAGACAGGGCGAATGAAAAACTGTTTTTT. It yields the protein CASSRDRANEKLFF.

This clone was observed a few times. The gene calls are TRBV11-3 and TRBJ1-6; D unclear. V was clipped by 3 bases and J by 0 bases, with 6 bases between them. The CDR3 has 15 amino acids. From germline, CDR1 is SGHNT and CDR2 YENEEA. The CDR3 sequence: CASSFLGSYNSPLHF. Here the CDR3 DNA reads TGTGCCAGCAGCTTTTTGGGCTCCTATAATTCACCCCTCCACTTT.

The DNA of the CDR3 is TGTGCCAGCAGTTTCGTGGGGTGGGACACCGGGGAGCTGTTTTTT. This encodes CASSFVGWDTGELFF. This sequence joins TRBV28 and TRBJ2-2; D is uncertain. The germline gives CDR1 MDHEN, CDR2 SYDVKM. The CDR3 totals 15 residues. V was trimmed by 3 bases and J by 3 bases, leaving 11 bases between them. Full variable domain (rest looked up from reference TRBV28 and TRBJ2-2): DVKVTQSSRYLVKRTGEKVFLECVQDMDHENMFWYRQDPGLGLRLIYFSYDVKMKEKGDIPEGYSVSREKKERFSLILESASTNQTSMYLCASSFVGWDTGELFFGEGSRLTVL.

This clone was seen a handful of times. CDR3 sequence (DNA): TGTGCCAGCAGTTACTCGGGTAGTTCCAATGAGCAGTTCTTC. This encodes CASSYSGSSNEQFF. The chain joins TRBV6-8 to TRBJ2-1, with D hard to call. The germline V gene encodes CDR1 MNHGY and CDR2 SAAAGT. This CDR3 has 14 amino acids. Trimming removed 0 bases from V and 6 bases from J, with 9 bases in between.